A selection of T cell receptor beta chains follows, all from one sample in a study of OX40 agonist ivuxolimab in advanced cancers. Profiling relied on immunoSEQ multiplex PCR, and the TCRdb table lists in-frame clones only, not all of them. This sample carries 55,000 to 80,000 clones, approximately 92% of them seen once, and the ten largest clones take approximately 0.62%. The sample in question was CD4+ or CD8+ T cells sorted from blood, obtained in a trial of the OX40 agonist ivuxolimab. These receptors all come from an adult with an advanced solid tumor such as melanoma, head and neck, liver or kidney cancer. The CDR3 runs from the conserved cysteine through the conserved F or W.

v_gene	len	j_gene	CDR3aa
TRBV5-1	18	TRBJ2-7	CASSYTGTSGSATYEQYF
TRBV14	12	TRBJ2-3	CASSVITGNAYF
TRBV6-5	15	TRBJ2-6	CASSYSASGANVLTF
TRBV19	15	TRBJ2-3	CASARTGGELDTQYF
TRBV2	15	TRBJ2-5	CASNPTLGGQETQYF
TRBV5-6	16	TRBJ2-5	CASSLAGTGEGETQYF
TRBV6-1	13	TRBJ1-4	CASSGTDNEKLFF
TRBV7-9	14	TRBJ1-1	CASINSGTDTEAFF
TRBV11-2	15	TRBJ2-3	CASSVGLAFTDTQYF
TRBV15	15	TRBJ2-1	CATSGPGTSRVEQFF
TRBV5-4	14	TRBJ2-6	CASTGASGANVLTF
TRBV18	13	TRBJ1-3	CASSPRDSDTIYF
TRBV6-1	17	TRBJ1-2	CASSERIRPGQGYGYTF
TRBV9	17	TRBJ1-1	CASSVGTGGGMETEAFF
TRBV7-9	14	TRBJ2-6	CASSSEGGANVLTF
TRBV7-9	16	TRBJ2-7	CASSHLSRQGSGEQYF
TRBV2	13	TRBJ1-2	CASSESRQYGYTF
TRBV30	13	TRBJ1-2	CAWSRHSDYGYTF